The 20 T cell receptor beta chains below were found in one sample sequenced in a study of blood T cell repertoires in COVID-19 (dated by TCRdb to 2019 to 2021). Library prep was done by the immunoSEQ multiplex PCR assay. The table was pulled from immuneACCESS by TCRdb, which kept in-frame rearrangements only. Such tables lose some clones; where checked, under half of the loss comes from unresolved V genes, and the rest has no known cause. The sample table records 210,000 or so clones; 84% of these occur just once. Jointly, the top ten make up about 1.8% of the sample. Sequencing input: PBMCs or T cells enriched from blood (not recorded which). These receptors were taken from a man in his sixties who had recovered from COVID-19.

This rearrangement joins TRBV5-1 to TRBJ2-7; the match to TRBD1 covers 9 bases. The germline gives CDR1 SGHRS, CDR2 YFSETQ. This CDR3 has 14 residues. Trimming cost V 4 bases and J 3 bases; bases outside gene matches: 5. The CDR3 DNA reads as TGCGCCAGCAGCGTGGGACAGGGAGTCTACGAGCAGTACTTC. Protein product: CASSVGQGVYEQYF.

The chain couples TRBV2 to TRBJ1-2, with 9 positions matching TRBD1. The CDR3 is 19 residues long. V shed 3 bases and J 0 bases; nucleotides not matched to a gene: 14. Germline-derived CDR1 and CDR2 are SNHLY and FYNNEI. CDR3 region: CASSDLFRDRDSANYGYTF. The CDR3 DNA reads as TGTGCCAGCAGTGATTTGTTCCGGGACAGGGATTCGGCTAACTATGGCTACACCTTC.

V and J are TRBV6-2 or TRBV6-3 and TRBJ2-7, with 11 bases aligning to TRBD1. Germline-derived CDR1 and CDR2 are MNHEY and SVGEGT. The junction had 8 bases not matched to a gene; V was cut back by 5 bases and J by 5 bases. This CDR3 contains 15 residues. Here the CDR3 reads CASSQSGTGGHEQYF. CDR3 in DNA: TGTGCCAGCAGTCAATCCGGGACAGGGGGGCACGAGCAGTACTTC.

The chain has TRBV19 and TRBJ1-5; D gene uncertain. This CDR3 comprises 15 residues. CDR1 and CDR2 (germline): LNHDA, SQIVND (reference sequence). The germline V and J ends were trimmed by 2 bases and 5 bases, with 13 bases remaining between them. The CDR3 DNA reads TGTGCCAGTAGTATATCTTCGAGGGAGGATCAGCCCCAGCATTTT. As protein: CASSISSREDQPQHF.

The genes are TRBV5-8 and TRBJ1-3; 8 bases match TRBD1. Germline CDR1 reads SGHTS; CDR2 reads YDEGEE. CDR3 size: 14 residues. With 6 bases clipped from V and 7 bases from J, the junction kept 9 bases outside the gene matches. The CDR3 DNA follows: TGTGCCAGCACGCACAACAGGGGGTCCAACACCATATATTTT. Residues: CASTHNRGSNTIYF.

The V call is TRBV11-2, the J call TRBJ1-1; no reliable D call. The CDR3 has 14 residues. V lost 1 base to trimming and J lost 4 bases, with 10 bases between them. Germline loops: CDR1 SGHAT, CDR2 FQNNGV. The CDR3 reads CASSLVPQATEAFF. DNA for the CDR3: TGTGCCAGCAGCTTAGTTCCTCAGGCCACTGAAGCTTTCTTT.

DNA of the CDR3: TGCAGTGCTAGTTCTGGCCTTAACCCGCAATACGAGCAGTACTTC. This gives the protein CSASSGLNPQYEQYF. The chain couples TRBV20-1 to TRBJ2-7, with D unresolved. Germline V lookup: CDR1 DFQATT, CDR2 SNEGSKA (reference sequence). The CDR3 has 15 residues. With 3 bases removed from V and 4 bases from J, the gap between germline ends came to 19 bases.

The genes are TRBV11-2 and TRBJ1-2; D unclear. Germline CDR1 is SGHAT and CDR2 is FQNNGV. CDR3 length: 12 amino acids. V lost 2 bases and J 8 bases, leaving 9 bases between the germline ends. The CDR3 DNA follows: TGTGCCAGCAGCTTAAAAAACTGGGGCTACACCTTC. It yields the protein CASSLKNWGYTF.

The V gene is TRBV30, the J gene TRBJ2-6, with a weak D call TRBD1 (5 bases). Trimming stripped 2 bases from V and 0 bases from J, with 17 bases between. The CDR3 sequence is 18 residues long. Per germline, CDR1 GTSNPN and CDR2 SVGIG (reference sequence). The CDR3: CAWSTYPTALSGANVLTF. In DNA form, the CDR3 reads TGTGCCTGGAGTACATACCCGACAGCGCTCTCTGGGGCCAACGTCCTGACTTTC.

As to this clone: Being one base from a much bigger clone, this may be a read error. The CDR3 sequence: CASSPGQGNYGYTF. CDR3 coding DNA: TGTGCCAGCAGCCCGGGACAGGGGAACTATGGCTACACCTTC. This rearrangement joins TRBV5-8 to TRBJ1-2; 10 nucleotides align to TRBD1. The V and J ends lost 4 bases and 2 bases, in that order; junction bases with no gene match: 2. Germline loops: CDR1 SGHTS, CDR2 YDEGEE. CDR3 length equals 14 residues.

The chain uses TRBV18 and TRBJ2-3; maybe TRBD1 (6 bases). Trimming removed 4 bases at V and 3 bases at J, with 11 bases between. This CDR3 is 14 amino acids long. The V gene's germline CDR1 is KGHSH and CDR2 LQKENI. The CDR3 protein is CASSLGQLTDTQYF. CDR3 nucleotides: TGTGCCAGCTCACTTGGACAGTTGACAGATACGCAGTATTTT.

A single count supports this clone. V is TRBV6-2 or TRBV6-3 and J is TRBJ2-5; no definite D call. Trimming took off 5 bases at V and 5 bases at J, with 9 bases between the two ends. Germline lookup yields CDR1 MNHEY and CDR2 SVGEGT. The CDR3 runs 12 residues. CDR3 region: CASSPRRETQYF. CDR3 nucleotide sequence: TGTGCCAGCAGTCCCCGGCGGGAGACCCAGTACTTC.

This chain uses TRBV4-3 with TRBJ1-3; possibly TRBD1 for D (5 bases). The germline CDR1 and CDR2 sequences are LGHNA and YSLEER. V lost 4 bases to trimming and J lost 0 bases, with 10 bases between them. The CDR3 runs to 15 residues. The CDR3 DNA reads TGCGCCAGCAGCCCAGGGTTTTCCTCTGGAAACACCATATATTTT. Protein: CASSPGFSSGNTIYF.

The chain employs TRBV6-5 and TRBJ1-1; a weak D match, TRBD1 (6 bases). V was trimmed by 5 bases and J by 7 bases, leaving 14 bases between them. Per the germline V gene, CDR1 is MNHEY and CDR2 is SVGAGI. The CDR3 is 13 residues long. The CDR3 reads CASSTGRGNEAFF. For the CDR3, the DNA is TGTGCCAGCAGTACTGGCAGGGGAAATGAAGCTTTCTTT.

The genes are TRBV6-6 and TRBJ1-6; D ambiguous. Per germline, CDR1 MNHNY and CDR2 SVGAGI (reference sequence). The CDR3 has 15 amino acids. The ends were cut back, 6 bases at V and 0 bases at J, with 9 bases in the middle. This CDR3 is CASRADGSYNSPLHF. CDR3 in DNA: TGTGCCAGCAGGGCCGATGGCTCCTATAATTCACCCCTCCACTTT.

The CDR3 nucleotides read TGTGCCAGCAGCGACAGGGTTGGAAACACCATATATTTT. Its translation is CASSDRVGNTIYF. The gene calls are TRBV7-2 and TRBJ1-3; 7 positions match TRBD1. The CDR3 totals 13 residues. In germline, CDR1 is SGHTA, CDR2 FQGNSA. V shed 5 bases, J shed 3 bases, and the junction held 1 base outside the gene matches.

The chain links TRBV5-6 to TRBJ2-6; TRBD2 is a possible D gene (6 bases). V lost 0 bases and J 2 bases, leaving 18 bases between the germline ends. Germline V gene lookup returns CDR1 SGHDT and CDR2 YYEEEE. There are 19 residues in the CDR3. This CDR3 reads CASSLAAGSLDTGANVLTF. CDR3 bases: TGTGCCAGCAGCTTGGCGGCCGGGAGTCTAGATACTGGGGCCAACGTCCTGACTTTC.

This chain connects TRBV11-1 to TRBJ2-1, with 10 bases fitting TRBD2. The CDR3 contains 16 residues. The germline V gene encodes CDR1 SGHAT and CDR2 FQDESV (reference sequence). Trimming removed 4 bases from V and 3 bases from J; junction bases left unmatched: 6. This CDR3 is CASSSGLAVIYNEQFF. The CDR3 nucleotides read TGTGCCAGCAGCTCAGGACTAGCGGTGATCTACAATGAGCAGTTCTTC.

The V and J genes are TRBV7-2 and TRBJ2-2, with 7 bases that match TRBD1. The CDR3 is made up of 16 amino acids. Germline V gene data show CDR1 as SGHTA and CDR2 as FQGNSA. The trim removed 3 bases at V and 3 bases at J, leaving 7 bases unmatched. In nucleotides, the CDR3 is TGTGCCAGCAGCTTCAGAGGGGGCTACGACACCGGGGAGCTGTTTTTT. Its translation: CASSFRGGYDTGELFF.

The chain links TRBV4-3 to TRBJ2-3; 7 bases align to TRBD2. Trimming took 4 bases from V and 3 from J; bases not matched to a gene: 7. The CDR3 is 15 amino acids. The V gene's germline CDR1 is LGHNA and CDR2 YSLEER. The CDR3 DNA is TGCGCCAGCAGCCCCAGGGAGGGGCGGACAGATACGCAGTATTTT. This codes for CASSPREGRTDTQYF.